This T cell receptor (beta chain) is from a study of blood T cell repertoires in COVID-19. Using immunoSEQ multiplex PCR, the repertoire was profiled, and TCRdb retains in-frame clones only, with some absent. The sample has 90,000 to 110,000 clones, approximately 80% seen once. Germline V gene data show CDR1 as SGDLS and CDR2 as YYNGEE. V lost 3 bases and J 3 bases, leaving 10 bases between the germline ends. The CDR3 runs to 14 residues. Sequencing was done on a sample of peripheral blood. The origin of this receptor is a woman aged 70-85 years with acute or convalescent COVID-19. The chain uses TRBV9 and TRBJ1-5, with a tentative D call TRBD1 (6 bases). CDR3 region: CASSGGGYNQPQHF. The CDR3 coding sequence is TGTGCCAGCAGCGGAGGGGGTTACAATCAGCCCCAGCATTTT.